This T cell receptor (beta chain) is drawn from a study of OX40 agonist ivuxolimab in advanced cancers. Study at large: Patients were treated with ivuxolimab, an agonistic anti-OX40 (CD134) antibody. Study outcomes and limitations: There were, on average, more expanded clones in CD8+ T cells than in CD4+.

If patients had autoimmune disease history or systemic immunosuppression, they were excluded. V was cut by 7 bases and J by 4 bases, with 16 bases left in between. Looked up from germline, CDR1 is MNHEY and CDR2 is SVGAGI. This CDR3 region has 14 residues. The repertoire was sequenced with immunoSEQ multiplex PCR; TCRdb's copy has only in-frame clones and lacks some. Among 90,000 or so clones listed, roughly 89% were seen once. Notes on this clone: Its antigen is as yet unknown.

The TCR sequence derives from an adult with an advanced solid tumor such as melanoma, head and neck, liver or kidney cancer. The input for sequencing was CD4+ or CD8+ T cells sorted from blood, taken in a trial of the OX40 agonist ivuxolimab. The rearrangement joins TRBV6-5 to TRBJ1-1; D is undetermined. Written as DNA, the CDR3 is TGTGCCAGCAAGCTTAACAGTTTGCGCACTGAAGCTTTCTTT. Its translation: CASKLNSLRTEAFF.